This is a list of T cell receptor beta chains from one sample in a study of regulatory T cells in long-lasting Graves disease. TCRdb itself ran the multiplex PCR reads through MiXCR, one entry per CDR3 protein. The profile shows roughly 350,000 distinct CDR3 sequences, around 15% of them singletons. The same sample was also studied in work on T cells in Graves' hyperthyroidism and ophthalmopathy.

The material sequenced was peripheral blood mononuclear cells (PBMCs), taken at new diagnosis, from a patient treated with antithyroid drugs. The receptors stem from a woman aged 18 to 35 with Graves disease. CDR3s include the opening cysteine and the closing phenylalanine or tryptophan. D genes are given only for firm matches. Rows give clone size only sometimes, using once, few, many, or a class for an expanded clone.

V	size	D	J	CDR3	DNA
TRBV20-1	few	NA	TRBJ1-6	CSASATGQPPLHF	TGCAGTGCTAGCGCGACGGGACAACCACCCCTCCACTTT
TRBV6-1	few	NA	TRBJ2-1	CAVLAGINEQFF	TGTGCGGTTCTAGCCGGGATTAATGAGCAGTTCTTC
TRBV24-1	few	TRBD2	TRBJ2-1	CATSDSSGMLRNEQFF	TGTGCCACCAGTGATTCTAGCGGGATGTTACGCAATGAGCAGTTCTTC
TRBV4-1	once	NA	TRBJ2-6	CASSQVSASGANVLTF	TGCGCCAGCAGCCAAGTTTCGGCCTCTGGGGCCAACGTCCTGACTTTC
TRBV4-1	few	NA	TRBJ1-2	CASSQDVGGTYGYTF	TGCGCCAGCAGCCAAGATGTTGGGGGAACCTATGGCTACACCTTC
TRBV7-2	NA	TRBD1	TRBJ1-5	CASSLPGQGNQPQHF	TGTGCCAGCAGCTTGCCCGGACAGGGCAATCAGCCCCAGCATTTT
TRBV9	many	NA	TRBJ1-2	CASSLTVQSNYGYTF	TGTGCCAGCAGCCTAACCGTACAGTCTAACTATGGCTACACCTTC
TRBV7-9	NA	NA	TRBJ1-1	CASSRGSGNTEAFF	TGTGCCAGCAGCCGGGGATCTGGGAACACTGAAGCTTTCTTT
TRBV3-1	few	TRBD2	TRBJ2-4	CASSHSVSSGGALAKNIQYF	TGTGCCAGCAGCCATAGTGTGTCTAGCGGGGGGGCCTTAGCCAAAAACATTCAGTACTTC
TRBV5-1	NA	TRBD2	TRBJ2-3	CASSSQGTSGAFADTQYF	TGCGCCAGCAGCAGCCAAGGGACTAGTGGGGCTTTCGCAGATACGCAGTATTTT
TRBV5-4	many	NA	TRBJ2-3	CASSPTGSSTDTQYF	TGTGCCAGCAGCCCCACGGGTTCTAGCACAGATACGCAGTATTTT
TRBV27	many	NA	TRBJ2-7	CASTPGGSYEQYF	TGTGCCTCGACACCCGGCGGCTCCTACGAGCAGTACTTC
TRBV5-1	many	TRBD1	TRBJ2-3	CASSSKDRGIADTQYF	TGCGCCAGCAGCTCAAAGGACAGGGGTATAGCAGATACGCAGTATTTT
TRBV18	many	TRBD1	TRBJ2-5	CASSRTGTGQETQYF	TGTGCCAGCTCACGTACCGGGACAGGCCAAGAGACCCAGTACTTC
TRBV6-2/TRBV6-3	many	NA	TRBJ2-7	CASSEGVYEQYF	TGTGCCAGCAGTGAAGGCGTGTACGAGCAGTACTTC
TRBV19	few	NA	TRBJ2-2	CASSILGRLFF	TGTGCCAGTAGTATTCTCGGGAGGCTGTTTTTT
TRBV7-2	many	NA	TRBJ2-3	CASSLEGRTSDTQYF	TGTGCCAGCAGCTTAGAGGGACGGACCTCGGATACGCAGTATTTT
TRBV7-2	NA	NA	TRBJ1-5	CASSPWGTTSQPQHF	TGTGCCAGCAGCCCATGGGGGACCACGAGTCAGCCCCAGCATTTT
TRBV6-4	NA	TRBD2	TRBJ2-7	CAGSYSRRRGAYEQYF	TGTGCCGGCAGTTACTCGAGGCGGCGGGGGGCCTACGAGCAGTACTTC
TRBV5-4	NA	NA	TRBJ1-1	CASSLAGAPSTEAFF	TGTGCCAGCAGCTTGGCGGGGGCCCCCTCTACTGAAGCTTTCTTT
TRBV18	many	NA	TRBJ2-1	CASSPRSGNEQFF	TGTGCCAGCTCACCACGAAGCGGCAATGAGCAGTTCTTC
TRBV4-1	NA	TRBD1	TRBJ2-7	CASSQVGQGAREQYF	TGCGCCAGCAGCCAAGTCGGTCAGGGGGCTCGGGAGCAGTACTTC
TRBV28	many	NA	TRBJ2-7	CASRTPGPGREQYF	TGTGCCAGCAGGACACCGGGACCCGGGCGCGAGCAGTACTTC
TRBV27	many	NA	TRBJ2-5	CASRGWEKETQYF	TGTGCCAGCAGGGGATGGGAAAAAGAGACCCAGTACTTC
TRBV12-3/TRBV12-4	NA	TRBD1	TRBJ1-6	CASNRDRHSPLHF	TGTGCCAGCAACAGGGACAGACATTCACCCCTCCACTTT
TRBV20-1	many	TRBD2	TRBJ2-1	CSASGLVGQFF	TGCAGTGCTAGTGGACTAGTCGGGCAGTTCTTC
TRBV2	many	TRBD1	TRBJ2-7	CASTGLRDRISYEQYF	TGTGCCAGCACGGGACTGAGGGACAGGATAAGCTACGAGCAGTACTTC
TRBV20-1	many	NA	TRBJ2-1	CSASRDSWAREQFF	TGCAGTGCTAGCCGGGACTCCTGGGCTCGGGAGCAGTTCTTC
TRBV28	NA	NA	TRBJ2-5	CASSLGATGLETQYF	TGTGCCAGCAGTTTAGGGGCCACAGGGCTGGAGACCCAGTACTTC
TRBV4-1	NA	NA	TRBJ2-1	CASRQLSLVYNEQFF	TGCGCCAGCAGACAGCTAAGCCTAGTTTACAATGAGCAGTTCTTC
TRBV20-1	many	TRBD1	TRBJ2-7	CSARDKGTGRYEQYF	TGCAGTGCTAGAGATAAGGGGACAGGGCGTTACGAGCAGTACTTC
TRBV6-2/TRBV6-3	many	NA	TRBJ2-5	CASSSVVGVRETQYF	TGTGCCAGCAGTTCGGTCGTGGGGGTCCGAGAGACCCAGTACTTC
TRBV12-3/TRBV12-4	many	TRBD1	TRBJ2-1	CASTPGQGAYNEQFF	TGTGCCAGCACCCCCGGACAGGGGGCCTACAATGAGCAGTTCTTC
TRBV7-3	many	NA	TRBJ2-3	CASSYLRGTQYF	TGTGCCAGCAGCTACTTGCGGGGTACGCAGTATTTT